This T cell receptor (beta chain) was recorded in a study of T cells after yellow fever vaccination. Making TCR cDNA involved 5'RACE template switching, which added UMIs and a universal primer site. TCRdb recomputed calls from the 5' RACE reads with MiXCR, one row per CDR3 protein. The table includes about 29,000 distinct CDR3 sequences, less than 5.5% detected once. Findings of the study overall: At under 98% for CD4 and 75% to 90% for CD8, most primary-vaccination clones showed up again after the booster.

In its sample, this clonotype was seen many times. Its antigen is as yet unknown. This CDR3 region has 15 residues. Unmatched junction bases numbered 6, after V lost 0 bases and J lost 7 bases. CDR1 and CDR2 from the germline V gene are SGHDT and YYEEEE. The chain couples TRBV5-6 to TRBJ2-1; 8 bases align to TRBD2. The sample consisted of CD8+ T cells sorted from PBMCs, taken 10 days after the yellow fever booster vaccination. The receptor's source is a man in his thirties or forties who received the YFV17D yellow fever vaccine. The CDR3 spells CASSLGTSPWNEQFF. The CDR3, as DNA: TGTGCCAGCAGCTTGGGGACTAGCCCCTGGAATGAGCAGTTCTTC. Variable domain in full (rest from reference TRBV5-6 and TRBJ2-1): DAGVTQSPTHLIKTRGQQVTLRCSPKSGHDTVSWYQQALGQGPQFIFQYYEEEERQRGNFPDRFSGHQFPNYSSELNVNALLLGDSALYLCASSLGTSPWNEQFFGPGTRLTVL.